Presented here are 25 T cell receptor beta chains from one specimen sequenced in a study of CD8+ T cells in alopecia areata. Specified treatment: oral pan-JAK inhibitor, 5-10 mg twice daily. cDNA reverse transcribed from extracted RNA served as the sequencing template. Sequencing used immunoSEQ multiplex PCR; TCRdb keeps in-frame clones, though not all of them. Seen here are about 210,000 clones, 64% observed once, and the top ten hold roughly 4.2%. The input for sequencing was CD4+ T cells sorted from blood, taken at week 4, from a patient treated with tofacitinib. These receptors were obtained from a human donor with alopecia areata.

The V and J genes are TRBV27 and TRBJ2-1, with 8 bases lining up with TRBD2. J gave up 4 bases and V 5 bases, and 13 bases lay outside the gene matches. The germline CDR1 and CDR2 sequences are MNHEY and SMNVEV (reference sequence). CDR3 length: 17 residues. The DNA for the CDR3 is TGTGCCAGCAGTCTAAGGGCCCTAGCGGGTAGTTACAATGAGCAGTTCTTC. Protein product: CASSLRALAGSYNEQFF.

This clone was found once. Here the CDR3 reads CASSTTGSNQPQHF. The CDR3 coding sequence is TGTGCCAGCAGTACAACAGGTAGCAATCAGCCCCAGCATTTT. The V call is TRBV2, the J call TRBJ1-5; a weak D match, TRBD1 (5 bases). V was trimmed by 5 bases and J by 0 bases, leaving 8 bases between them. CDR3 length: 14 amino acids. The germline V gene has CDR1 SNHLY and CDR2 FYNNEI.

This clone has a single count. The CDR3 nucleotides are TGCGCCAGCAGCACATCAGGGGTGGAAGAGCAGTACTTC. It yields the protein CASSTSGVEEQYF. The chain is built from TRBV5-1 and TRBJ2-7, with D tentatively TRBD1 (6 bases). Per germline, CDR1 SGHRS and CDR2 YFSETQ. V was trimmed by 4 bases and J by 7 bases, leaving 15 bases between them. CDR3 length: 13 residues.

V and J are TRBV4-1 and TRBJ1-2; maybe TRBD1 (6 bases). The V gene's germline CDR1 is MGHRA and CDR2 YSYEKL. Trimming took 4 bases from V and 8 from J, leaving 20 bases between them. The CDR3 runs 15 residues. CDR3 coding DNA: TGCGCCAGCAGCCTAAGTCCACAGGGAGAAAACGGCTACACCTTC. Translation: CASSLSPQGENGYTF.

The chain combines TRBV29-1 with TRBJ2-4; D gene ambiguous. There are 13 residues in the CDR3. Germline V gene data show CDR1 as SQVTM and CDR2 as ANQGSEA. V shed 4 bases and J shed 0 bases, with 7 bases lying between them. CDR3 loop: CSVGNIAKNIQYF. For the CDR3, the DNA is TGCAGCGTTGGGAATATAGCCAAAAACATTCAGTACTTC.

The chain has TRBV29-1 and TRBJ1-4; 9 bases agree with TRBD1. This CDR3 has 14 residues. In germline, CDR1 is SQVTM, CDR2 ANQGSEA. V trimming: 7 bases; J trimming: 8 bases; junction bases outside the gene matches: 11. The CDR3 region has the DNA TGCAGCGCCACAGGGGGACAGGGAGTAGAAAAACTGTTTTTT. Protein sequence: CSATGGQGVEKLFF.

The rearrangement links TRBV2 to TRBJ2-3, with unresolved D. Germline assignment: CDR1 SNHLY and CDR2 FYNNEI. The V end lost 8 bases, the J end lost 2 bases, and 11 bases lay between the germline ends. CDR3 length: 13 residues. As DNA, the CDR3 is TGTGCCAGCGGTGGTAGAACCACAGATACGCAGTATTTT. Residues: CASGGRTTDTQYF.

The rearrangement joins TRBV19 to TRBJ2-6; D possibly corresponds to TRBD2 (5 bases). Germline values: CDR1 LNHDA, CDR2 SQIVND (reference sequence). The ends were cut back, 5 bases at V and 3 bases at J, with 20 bases in the middle. CDR3 length: 18 residues. CDR3 amino acids: CASSRSGGAWGGANVLTF. CDR3 coding DNA: TGTGCCAGTAGTCGCTCAGGAGGCGCTTGGGGTGGGGCCAACGTCCTGACTTTC.

The V gene is TRBV7-3, the J gene TRBJ2-1; TRBD2 aligns across 7 bases. The V and J ends lost 2 bases and 0 bases, in that order; junction bases with no gene match: 4. This CDR3 spans 16 amino acids. The germline V gene has CDR1 SGHTA and CDR2 FQGTGA. The CDR3 spells CASSLGAGSSYNEQFF. The DNA for the CDR3 is TGTGCCAGCAGCTTAGGAGCGGGAAGCTCCTACAATGAGCAGTTCTTC.

This rearrangement joins TRBV2 to TRBJ2-1; 13 bases align to TRBD2. The germline V gene encodes CDR1 SNHLY and CDR2 FYNNEI. This CDR3 comprises 14 residues. After removal of 6 bases from V and 12 bases from J, the junction contained 8 bases not matched to a gene. The CDR3 DNA follows: TGTGCCAGCAGCCCACGACTAGCGGGGGGCCGGCAGTTCTTC. Translated: CASSPRLAGGRQFF.

V is TRBV2 and J is TRBJ2-1, with D perhaps matching TRBD1 (6 bases). The germline CDR1 and CDR2 sequences are SNHLY and FYNNEI. The CDR3 totals 13 residues. Trimming stripped 4 bases from V and 8 bases from J, with 12 bases between. The CDR3 region has the DNA TGTGCCAGCAGTGGGGGACACCTCGATGAGCAGTTCTTC. The encoded protein is CASSGGHLDEQFF.

The chain couples TRBV29-1 to TRBJ2-3; D uncertain. The CDR3 covers 12 residues. The V end lost 6 bases, the J end lost 2 bases, and 9 bases lay between the germline ends. Germline V CDR1 and CDR2: SQVTM, ANQGSEA. The CDR3 spells CSVKGPTDTQYF. CDR3 in DNA: TGCAGCGTGAAAGGTCCCACAGATACGCAGTATTTT.

This clone appeared a few times. The chain is built from TRBV10-3 and TRBJ1-1, with 9 bases matching TRBD1. After removal of 7 bases from V and 8 bases from J, the junction contained 8 bases not matched to a gene. The germline CDR1 and CDR2 sequences are ENHRY and SYGVKD. The CDR3 length is 13 residues. DNA for the CDR3: TGTGCCATCACCCTGGGACAGGGACGGGAAGCTTTCTTT. This gives the protein CAITLGQGREAFF.

The rearrangement links TRBV2 to TRBJ2-5; D gene ambiguous. This CDR3 spans 13 amino acids. In germline, CDR1 is SNHLY, CDR2 FYNNEI. Deletions cut 4 bases from V and 3 bases from J, with 9 bases between. CDR3 DNA: TGTGCCAGCAGTGTAGTGGCAGAAGAGACCCAGTACTTC. Translating gives CASSVVAEETQYF.

The V call is TRBV27, the J call TRBJ2-7, with unresolved D. CDR3 size: 13 residues. Germline lookup yields CDR1 MNHEY and CDR2 SMNVEV (reference sequence). Trimming left V 5 bases short and J 3 bases short, with 11 bases between. CDR3 loop: CASSTSPRYEQYF. The CDR3 region has the DNA TGTGCCAGCAGTACTTCCCCCCGCTACGAGCAGTACTTC.

The chain carries TRBV13 and TRBJ2-7, with D possibly being TRBD1 (5 bases). The CDR3 totals 14 residues. Deletions cut 2 bases from V and 0 bases from J, with 8 bases between. The germline V gene has CDR1 PRHDT and CDR2 FYEKMQ (reference sequence). CDR3 in amino acids: CASSLRTPSYEQYF. In DNA, the CDR3 is TGTGCCAGCAGCTTAAGGACACCCTCCTACGAGCAGTACTTC.

The chain recombines TRBV28 with TRBJ1-5; 7 nucleotides align to TRBD1. This CDR3 spans 14 amino acids. Germline V gene sequence: CDR1 MDHEN, CDR2 SYDVKM. After removal of 4 bases from V and 4 bases from J, the junction contained 4 bases not matched to a gene. The DNA of the CDR3 is TGTGCCAGCAGTTCCCCACAGGGGAATCAGCCCCAGCATTTT. It yields the protein CASSSPQGNQPQHF.

The V gene is TRBV4-1, the J gene TRBJ2-7; TRBD1 might be the D (6 bases). V gave up 3 bases and J gave up 1 base, with 10 bases separating them. This CDR3 has 14 amino acids. Germline V CDR1 and CDR2: MGHRA, YSYEKL. The CDR3 is CASSQGQGSYEQYF. The CDR3 DNA sequence: TGCGCCAGCAGCCAGGGGCAGGGGTCCTACGAGCAGTACTTC.

The chain joins TRBV29-1 to TRBJ1-2, with D uncertain. V was trimmed by 6 bases and J by 4 bases, leaving 9 bases between them. Germline V gives CDR1 SQVTM, CDR2 ANQGSEA. The CDR3 totals 11 residues. CDR3 in amino acids: CSVYAVYGYTF. The DNA for the CDR3 is TGCAGCGTCTACGCGGTCTATGGCTACACCTTC.

The V gene is TRBV6-5, the J gene TRBJ1-4, with no clear D. This CDR3 is built from 16 residues. Trimming shortened V by 4 bases and J by 5 bases, and 17 bases separated the two germline ends. Germline V gives CDR1 MNHEY, CDR2 SVGAGI. The CDR3 DNA reads TGTGCCAGCAGTTCAACCGACGGAATCCGGAATGAAAAACTGTTTTTT. This encodes CASSSTDGIRNEKLFF.

The rearrangement uses TRBV5-4 and TRBJ2-5; 8 bases are a match to TRBD1. Germline CDR1 is SGHNT and CDR2 is YYREEE (reference sequence). Trimming cost V 3 bases and J 5 bases; bases outside gene matches: 6. The CDR3 has 14 residues. The DNA for the CDR3 is TGTGCCAGCAGCTCTGGACAGGGTTGGGAGACCCAGTACTTC. Its protein product is CASSSGQGWETQYF.

In its sample, this clone was seen a few times. The V call is TRBV30, the J call TRBJ2-3, with D possibly being TRBD2 (5 bases). The V end was cut by 0 bases, the J end by 8 bases, with 12 bases between. Germline assignment: CDR1 GTSNPN and CDR2 SVGIG (reference sequence). CDR3 size: 13 residues. The CDR3 nucleotides read TGTGCCTGGAGTGTACACAGCCGGGGTACGCAGTATTTT. The encoded protein is CAWSVHSRGTQYF.

This clone came up once. The chain joins TRBV5-1 to TRBJ2-7; tentatively, D is TRBD1 (6 bases). The V gene lost 5 bases and the J gene lost 2 bases, with 14 bases spanning the gap. This CDR3 has 14 amino acids. Germline CDR1 reads SGHRS; CDR2 reads YFSETQ. The CDR3 sequence is CASRAPGQAYEQYF. Here the CDR3 DNA reads TGCGCCAGCAGAGCTCCGGGACAAGCCTACGAGCAGTACTTC. Full variable domain (missing parts from reference TRBV5-1 and TRBJ2-7): KAGVTQTPRYLIKTRGQQVTLSCSPISGHRSVSWYQQTPGQGLQFLFEYFSETQRNKGNFPGRFSGRQFSNSRSEMNVSTLELGDSALYLCASRAPGQAYEQYFGPGTRLTVT.

Here the CDR3 reads CASSLNTEQYF. DNA for the CDR3: TGTGCCAGCAGCTTAAATACCGAGCAGTACTTC. The V gene is TRBV7-2, the J gene TRBJ2-7, with D hard to call. CDR1 SGHTA and CDR2 FQGNSA come from the germline V gene. V was clipped by 2 bases and J by 6 bases, with 5 bases between them. This CDR3 is 11 amino acids long.

The chain is built from TRBV29-1 and TRBJ2-5; D call uncertain. The CDR3 runs to 11 residues. Germline assignment: CDR1 SQVTM and CDR2 ANQGSEA. The ends were cut back, 7 bases at V and 2 bases at J, with 8 bases in the middle. CDR3 in amino acids: CSARRQETQYF. The CDR3 DNA sequence: TGCAGCGCCCGACGTCAAGAGACCCAGTACTTC.